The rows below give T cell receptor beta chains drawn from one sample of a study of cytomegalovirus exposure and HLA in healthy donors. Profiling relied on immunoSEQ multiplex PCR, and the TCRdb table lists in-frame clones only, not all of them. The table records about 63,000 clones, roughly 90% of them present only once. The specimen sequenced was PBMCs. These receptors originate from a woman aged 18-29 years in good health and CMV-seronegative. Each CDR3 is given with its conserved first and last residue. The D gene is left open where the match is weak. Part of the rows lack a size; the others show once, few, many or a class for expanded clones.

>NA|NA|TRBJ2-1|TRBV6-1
CASGWTEYNEQFF
TGTGCCAGCGGCTGGACTGAGTACAATGAGCAGTTCTTC
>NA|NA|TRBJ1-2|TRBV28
CASSPRDMGYGYTF
TGTGCCAGCAGTCCCCGCGACATGGGCTATGGCTACACCTTC
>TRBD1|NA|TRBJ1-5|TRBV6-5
CASSDRVGQPQHF
TGTGCCAGCAGTGACAGGGTCGGCCAGCCCCAGCATTTT
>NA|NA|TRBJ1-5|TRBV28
CASSPPSAGFPRPQHF
TGTGCCAGCAGCCCCCCTAGCGCGGGCTTTCCCAGGCCCCAGCATTTT
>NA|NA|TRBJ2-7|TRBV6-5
CASNNIGGGDDEQYF
TGTGCCAGCAACAACATTGGGGGCGGCGACGACGAGCAGTACTTC
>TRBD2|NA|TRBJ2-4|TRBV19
CASSNLGGVFGNIQYF
TGTGCCAGTAGTAACCTTGGGGGGGTATTCGGAAACATTCAGTACTTC
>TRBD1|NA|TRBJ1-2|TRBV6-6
CASRRDRDNYGYTF
TGTGCCAGCAGACGGGACAGGGATAACTATGGCTACACCTTC
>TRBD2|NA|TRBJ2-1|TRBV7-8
CASSLGVSRGRNNEQFF
TGTGCCAGCAGCTTAGGAGTTTCTCGCGGGAGGAACAATGAGCAGTTCTTC
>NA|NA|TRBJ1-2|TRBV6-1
CASSPGPNYGYTF
TGTGCCAGCAGCCCAGGGCCTAACTATGGCTACACCTTC
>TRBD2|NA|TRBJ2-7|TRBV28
CASSSGTSLGYEQYF
TGTGCCAGCAGTTCCGGGACTAGCTTGGGCTACGAGCAGTACTTC
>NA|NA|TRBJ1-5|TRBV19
CASSIKGGNQPQHF
TGTGCCAGTAGTATAAAAGGGGGCAATCAGCCCCAGCATTTT
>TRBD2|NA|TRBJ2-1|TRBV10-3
CAISGLAGGTDNEQFF
TGTGCCATCAGTGGGCTAGCGGGAGGTACCGACAATGAGCAGTTCTTC
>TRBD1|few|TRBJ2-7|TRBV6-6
CASSYDREPLEQYF
TGTGCCAGCAGTTACGACAGGGAACCCCTCGAGCAGTACTTC
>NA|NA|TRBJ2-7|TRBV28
CASRAAYEQYF
TGTGCCAGCAGGGCAGCCTACGAGCAGTACTTC
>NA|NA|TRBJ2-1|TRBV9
CASSGGSDSPNNEQFF
TGTGCCAGCAGCGGAGGATCGGACTCCCCTAACAATGAGCAGTTCTTC
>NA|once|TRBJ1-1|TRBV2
CASSEDTLTTEAFF
TGTGCCAGCAGTGAGGACACCTTGACCACTGAAGCTTTCTTT
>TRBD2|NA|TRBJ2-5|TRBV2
CASSEVRGVQETQYF
TGTGCCAGCAGTGAAGTACGGGGGGTACAAGAGACCCAGTACTTC
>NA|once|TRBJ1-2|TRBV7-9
CASRRGGGNYSYTF
TGTGCCAGCAGAAGAGGGGGAGGGAATTATAGCTACACCTTC
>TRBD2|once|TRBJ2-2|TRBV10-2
CASREGSAGVHYMNTGELFF
TGCGCCAGCAGGGAGGGGAGTGCGGGGGTCCATTACATGAACACCGGGGAGCTGTTTTTT
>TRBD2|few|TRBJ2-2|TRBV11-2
CASSLFASGSGELFF
TGTGCCAGCAGCTTATTCGCTAGCGGGAGTGGGGAGCTGTTTTTT
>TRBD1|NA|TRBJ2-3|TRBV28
CASSKTGAGDTQYF
TGTGCCAGCAGCAAGACAGGGGCGGGAGATACGCAGTATTTT
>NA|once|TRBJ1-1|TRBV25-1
CASSELSVNTEAFF
TGTGCCAGCAGTGAATTATCGGTGAACACTGAAGCTTTCTTT
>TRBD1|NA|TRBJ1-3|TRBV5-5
CASSFSGGTSGNTIYF
TGTGCCAGCAGCTTCTCAGGGGGGACCTCTGGAAACACCATATATTTT
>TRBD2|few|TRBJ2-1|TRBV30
CAWSVPTGTIYEQFF
TGTGCCTGGAGTGTACCTACCGGGACTATCTATGAGCAGTTCTTC
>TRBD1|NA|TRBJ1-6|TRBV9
CASSAQGALVSSPLHF
TGTGCCAGCAGCGCCCAGGGGGCGTTAGTATCTTCACCCCTCCACTTT
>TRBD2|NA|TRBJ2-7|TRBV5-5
CASRGSSGGPMSSYEQYF
TGTGCCAGCAGAGGTAGTAGCGGGGGGCCGATGAGCTCCTACGAGCAGTACTTC
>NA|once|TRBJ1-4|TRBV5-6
CASSHLGQQTNEKLFF
TGTGCCAGCAGCCACCTAGGACAGCAAACTAATGAAAAACTGTTTTTT
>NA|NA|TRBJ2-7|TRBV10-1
CASLKQSRYEQYF
TGCGCCAGCCTGAAACAGTCTCGCTACGAGCAGTACTTC
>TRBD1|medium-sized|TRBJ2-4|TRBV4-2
CASSQSGTEYSIQYF
TGTGCCAGCAGCCAATCGGGGACAGAATATAGCATTCAGTACTTC
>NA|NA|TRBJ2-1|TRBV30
CAWSVMADNEQFF
TGTGCCTGGAGTGTGATGGCAGACAATGAGCAGTTCTTC
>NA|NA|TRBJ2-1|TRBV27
CASSPLRPYNEQFF
TGTGCCAGCAGTCCACTAAGGCCCTACAATGAGCAGTTCTTC
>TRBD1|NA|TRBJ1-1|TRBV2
CASSEGTGGLTEAFF
TGTGCCAGCAGTGAGGGGACAGGGGGTCTCACTGAAGCTTTCTTT
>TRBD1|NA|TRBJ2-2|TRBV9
CASSKRQGSNTGELFF
TGTGCCAGCAGCAAAAGACAGGGGTCGAACACCGGGGAGCTGTTTTTT
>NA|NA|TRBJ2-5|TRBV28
CASRDTYQETQYF
TGTGCCAGCAGGGACACTTACCAAGAGACCCAGTACTTC
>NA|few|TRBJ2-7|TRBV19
CATSFGSSYEQYF
TGTGCCACATCGTTCGGGAGCTCCTACGAGCAGTACTTC
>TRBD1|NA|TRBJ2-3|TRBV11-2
CASLRMTGEADTQYF
TGTGCCAGTTTGAGGATGACAGGGGAGGCAGATACGCAGTATTTT
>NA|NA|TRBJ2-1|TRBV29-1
CSVPPPGLFNEQFF
TGCAGCGTTCCCCCGCCCGGACTCTTCAATGAGCAGTTCTTC
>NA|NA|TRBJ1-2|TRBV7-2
CASSLAPGPNYGYTF
TGTGCCAGCAGCTTAGCCCCAGGGCCGAACTATGGCTACACCTTC
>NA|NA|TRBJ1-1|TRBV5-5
CASSLTLNTEAFF
TGTGCCAGCAGCTTAACTCTGAACACTGAAGCTTTCTTT
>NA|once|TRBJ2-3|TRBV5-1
CASSRGQSDTQYF
TGCGCCAGCAGCCGAGGACAGTCAGATACGCAGTATTTT
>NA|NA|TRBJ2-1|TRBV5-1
CASSLATDYNEQFF
TGCGCCAGCAGCTTGGCTACAGACTACAATGAGCAGTTCTTC
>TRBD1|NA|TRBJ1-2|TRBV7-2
CASSVMGQGAYGYTF
TGTGCCAGCAGCGTAATGGGACAGGGGGCGTATGGCTACACCTTC
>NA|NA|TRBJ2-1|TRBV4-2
CASSPTSRGNEQFF
TGTGCCAGCAGCCCCACTAGCCGAGGGAATGAGCAGTTCTTC
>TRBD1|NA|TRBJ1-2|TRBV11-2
CASSLVTGGGRYGYTF
TGTGCCAGCAGCTTAGTAACAGGGGGCGGACGATATGGCTACACCTTC